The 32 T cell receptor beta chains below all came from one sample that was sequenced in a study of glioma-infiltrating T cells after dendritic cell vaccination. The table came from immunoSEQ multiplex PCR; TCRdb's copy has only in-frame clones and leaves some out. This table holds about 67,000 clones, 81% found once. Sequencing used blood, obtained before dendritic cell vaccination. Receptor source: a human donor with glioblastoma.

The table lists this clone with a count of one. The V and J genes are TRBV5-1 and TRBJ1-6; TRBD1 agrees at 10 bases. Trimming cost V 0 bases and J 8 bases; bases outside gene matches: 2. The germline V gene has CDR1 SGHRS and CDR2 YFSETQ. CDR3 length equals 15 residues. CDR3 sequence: CASSLGGTGDSPLHF. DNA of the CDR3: TGCGCCAGCAGCTTGGGCGGGACAGGGGATTCACCCCTCCACTTT. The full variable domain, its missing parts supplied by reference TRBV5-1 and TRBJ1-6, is KAGVTQTPRYLIKTRGQQVTLSCSPISGHRSVSWYQQTPGQGLQFLFEYFSETQRNKGNFPGRFSGRQFSNSRSEMNVSTLELGDSALYLCASSLGGTGDSPLHFGNGTRLTVT.

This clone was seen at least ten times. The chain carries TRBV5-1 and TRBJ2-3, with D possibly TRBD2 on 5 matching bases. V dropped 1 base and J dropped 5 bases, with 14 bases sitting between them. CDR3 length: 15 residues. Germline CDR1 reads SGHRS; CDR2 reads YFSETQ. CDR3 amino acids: CASSLSALARDTQYF. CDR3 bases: TGCGCCAGCAGCTTGAGCGCCCTAGCTAGAGATACGCAGTATTTT.

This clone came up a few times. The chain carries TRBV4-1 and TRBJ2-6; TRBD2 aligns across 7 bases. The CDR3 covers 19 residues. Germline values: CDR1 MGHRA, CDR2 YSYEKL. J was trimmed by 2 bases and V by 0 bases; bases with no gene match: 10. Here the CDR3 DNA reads TGCGCCAGCAGCCAAGAGGGGGAGGGAACTTTTCCTGGGGCCAACGTCCTGACTTTC. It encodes CASSQEGEGTFPGANVLTF.

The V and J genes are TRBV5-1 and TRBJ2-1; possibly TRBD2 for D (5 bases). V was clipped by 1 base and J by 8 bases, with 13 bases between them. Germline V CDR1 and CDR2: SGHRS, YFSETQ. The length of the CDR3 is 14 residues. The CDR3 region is CASSLRPASHEQFF. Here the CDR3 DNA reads TGCGCCAGCAGCTTGCGTCCCGCTAGCCATGAGCAGTTCTTC.

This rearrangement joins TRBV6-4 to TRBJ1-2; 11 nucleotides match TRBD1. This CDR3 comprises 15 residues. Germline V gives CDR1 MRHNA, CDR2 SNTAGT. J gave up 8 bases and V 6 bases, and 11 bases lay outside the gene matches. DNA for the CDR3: TGTGCCAGCAGCGAAAAACCGGGACAGGGGGACGGCTACACCTTC. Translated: CASSEKPGQGDGYTF.

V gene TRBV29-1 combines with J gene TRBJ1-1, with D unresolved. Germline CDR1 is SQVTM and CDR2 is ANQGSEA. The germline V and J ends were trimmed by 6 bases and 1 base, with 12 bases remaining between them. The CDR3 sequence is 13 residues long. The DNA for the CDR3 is TGCAGCGTAGAGCGGGAGTCGAACACTGAAGCTTTCTTT. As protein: CSVERESNTEAFF.

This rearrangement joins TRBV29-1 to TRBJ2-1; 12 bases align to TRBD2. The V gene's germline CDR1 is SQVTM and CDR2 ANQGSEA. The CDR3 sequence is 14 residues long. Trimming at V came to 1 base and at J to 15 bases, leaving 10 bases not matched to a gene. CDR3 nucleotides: TGCAGCGTTGAAGGGCTAGCGGGGGGGCGGTGGCTGTTCTTC. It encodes CSVEGLAGGRWLFF.

The CDR3 region is CASSLTAQETQYF. Here the CDR3 DNA reads TGTGCCAGCAGCCTAACAGCCCAAGAGACCCAGTACTTC. The V gene is TRBV14, the J gene TRBJ2-5; D ambiguous. The germline CDR1 and CDR2 sequences are SGHDN and FVKESK. This CDR3 has 13 residues. V lost 4 bases to trimming and J lost 1 base, with 7 bases between them.

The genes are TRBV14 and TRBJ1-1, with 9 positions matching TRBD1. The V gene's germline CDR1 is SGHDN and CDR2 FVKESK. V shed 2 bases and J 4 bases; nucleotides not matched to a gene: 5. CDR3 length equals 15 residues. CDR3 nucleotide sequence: TGTGCCAGCAGCCAATTGGACAGGGGACCCACTGAAGCTTTCTTT. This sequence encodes CASSQLDRGPTEAFF.

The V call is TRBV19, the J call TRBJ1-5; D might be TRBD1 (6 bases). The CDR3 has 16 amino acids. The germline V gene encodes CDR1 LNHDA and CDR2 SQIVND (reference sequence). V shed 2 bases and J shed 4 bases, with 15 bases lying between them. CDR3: CASSIQGTLLNQPQHF. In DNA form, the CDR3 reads TGTGCCAGTAGTATACAGGGGACCCTTCTAAATCAGCCCCAGCATTTT.

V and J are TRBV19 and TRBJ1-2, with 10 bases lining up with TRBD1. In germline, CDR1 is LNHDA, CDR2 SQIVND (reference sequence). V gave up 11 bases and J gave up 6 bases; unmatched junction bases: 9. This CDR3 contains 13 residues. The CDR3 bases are TGTGCCGCTCTTCCGGGACAGGGGAATGGCTACACCTTC. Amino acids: CAALPGQGNGYTF. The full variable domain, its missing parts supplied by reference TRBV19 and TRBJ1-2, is DGGITQSPKYLFRKEGQNVTLSCEQNLNHDAMYWYRQDPGQGLRLIYYSQIVNDFQKGDIAEGYSVSREKKESFPLTVTSAQKNPTAFYLCAALPGQGNGYTFGSGTRLTVV.

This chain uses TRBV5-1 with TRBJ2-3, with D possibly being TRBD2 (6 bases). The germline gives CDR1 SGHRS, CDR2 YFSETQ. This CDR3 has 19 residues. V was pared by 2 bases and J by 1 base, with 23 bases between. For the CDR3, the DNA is TGCGCCAGCAGCTTTAACTCTCGGGAGTTGGGGTCTCGCACAGATACGCAGTATTTT. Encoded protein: CASSFNSRELGSRTDTQYF.

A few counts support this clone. Written as DNA, the CDR3 is TGTGCCAGTAGTATAGGGGGGACAGGCGGTACTGAAGCTTTCTTT. It yields the protein CASSIGGTGGTEAFF. The V call is TRBV19, the J call TRBJ1-1, with 8 positions matching TRBD1. This CDR3 has 15 residues. Germline values: CDR1 LNHDA, CDR2 SQIVND (reference sequence). Losses at the gene ends were 1 base for V and 5 bases for J; bases not matched to a gene: 6. The full variable domain, in which reference TRBV19 and TRBJ1-1 provide the parts outside the CDR3, is DGGITQSPKYLFRKEGQNVTLSCEQNLNHDAMYWYRQDPGQGLRLIYYSQIVNDFQKGDIAEGYSVSREKKESFPLTVTSAQKNPTAFYLCASSIGGTGGTEAFFGQGTRLTVV.

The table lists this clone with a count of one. CDR3 region: CASSIGVGQRETQYF. CDR3 in DNA: TGTGCCAGTAGTATAGGGGTAGGACAGAGAGAGACCCAGTACTTC. This chain connects TRBV19 to TRBJ2-5, with a tentative D call TRBD1 (6 bases). This CDR3 region has 15 residues. Deletions cut 1 base from V and 4 bases from J, with 13 bases between. Germline-derived CDR1 and CDR2 are LNHDA and SQIVND (reference sequence).

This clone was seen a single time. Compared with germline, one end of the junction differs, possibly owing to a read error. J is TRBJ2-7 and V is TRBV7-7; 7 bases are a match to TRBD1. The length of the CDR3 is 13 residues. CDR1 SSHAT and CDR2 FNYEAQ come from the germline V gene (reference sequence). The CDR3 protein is CASSPGQSGEQYF. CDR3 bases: TGTGCTAGCAGCCCGGGACAGAGCGGCGAGCAGTACTTC.

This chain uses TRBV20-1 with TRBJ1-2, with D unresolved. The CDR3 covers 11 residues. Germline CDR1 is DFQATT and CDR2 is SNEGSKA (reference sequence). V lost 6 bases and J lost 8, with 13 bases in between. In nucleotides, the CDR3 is TGCAGTGCCTCCCACCTAGCAGGCTACACCTTC. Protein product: CSASHLAGYTF.

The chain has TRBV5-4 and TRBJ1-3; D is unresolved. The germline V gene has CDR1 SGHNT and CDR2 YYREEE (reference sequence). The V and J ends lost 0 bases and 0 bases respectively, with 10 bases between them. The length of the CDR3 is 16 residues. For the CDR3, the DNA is TGTGCCAGCAGCTTGGTTGGCTCAGTCTCTGGAAACACCATATATTTT. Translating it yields CASSLVGSVSGNTIYF.

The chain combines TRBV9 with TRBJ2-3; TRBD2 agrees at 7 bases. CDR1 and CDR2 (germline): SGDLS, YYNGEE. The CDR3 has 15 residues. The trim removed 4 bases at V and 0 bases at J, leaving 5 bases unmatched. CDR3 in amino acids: CASSPRGDSTDTQYF. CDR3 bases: TGTGCCAGCAGCCCCCGGGGGGATAGCACAGATACGCAGTATTTT.

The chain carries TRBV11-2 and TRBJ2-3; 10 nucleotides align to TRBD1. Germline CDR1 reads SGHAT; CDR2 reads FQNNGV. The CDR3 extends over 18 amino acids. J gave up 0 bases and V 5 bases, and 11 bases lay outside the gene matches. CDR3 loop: CASSVRPGQGWSTDTQYF. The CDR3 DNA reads TGTGCCAGCAGCGTACGACCGGGACAGGGGTGGAGCACAGATACGCAGTATTTT.

The CDR3 loop reads CASREPGQGHGYTF. For the CDR3, the DNA is TGTGCCAGCAGGGAACCGGGACAGGGTCATGGCTACACCTTC. The chain has TRBV2 and TRBJ1-2, with TRBD1 matching 9 bases. CDR1 is SNHLY, CDR2 FYNNEI, per germline. The CDR3 is made up of 14 amino acids. V was clipped by 6 bases and J by 6 bases; unmatched bases: 8.

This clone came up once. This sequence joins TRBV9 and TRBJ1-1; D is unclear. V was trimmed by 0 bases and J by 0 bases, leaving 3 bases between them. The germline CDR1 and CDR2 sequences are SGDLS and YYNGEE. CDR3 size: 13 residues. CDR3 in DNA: TGTGCCAGCAGCGTAGTAGTGAACACTGAAGCTTTCTTT. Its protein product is CASSVVVNTEAFF.

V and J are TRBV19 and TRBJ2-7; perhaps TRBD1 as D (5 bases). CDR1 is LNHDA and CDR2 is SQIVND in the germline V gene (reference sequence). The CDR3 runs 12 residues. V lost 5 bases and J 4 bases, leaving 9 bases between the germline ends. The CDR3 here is CASSQDTYEQYF. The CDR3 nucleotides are TGTGCCAGTAGTCAGGACACTTACGAGCAGTACTTC.

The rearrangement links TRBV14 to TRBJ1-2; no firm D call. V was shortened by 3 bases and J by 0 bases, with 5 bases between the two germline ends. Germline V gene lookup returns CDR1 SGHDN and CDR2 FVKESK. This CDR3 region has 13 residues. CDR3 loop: CASSHPTNYGYTF. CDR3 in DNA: TGTGCCAGCAGCCATCCTACTAACTATGGCTACACCTTC.

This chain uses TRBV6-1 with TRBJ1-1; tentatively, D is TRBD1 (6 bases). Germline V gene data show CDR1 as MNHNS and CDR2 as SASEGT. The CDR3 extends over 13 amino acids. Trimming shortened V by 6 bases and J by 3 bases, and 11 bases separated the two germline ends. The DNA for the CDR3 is TGTGCCAGCAGGGACAAGGGGGACACTGAAGCTTTCTTT. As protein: CASRDKGDTEAFF.

The CDR3 region is CASSFLPPSPQHF. Written as DNA, the CDR3 is TGTGCCAGCAGCTTTCTCCCTCCTTCGCCCCAGCATTTT. The chain employs TRBV5-4 and TRBJ1-5; D gene ambiguous. V lost 2 bases and J lost 9, with 12 bases in between. CDR1 and CDR2 from the germline V gene are SGHNT and YYREEE (reference sequence). The CDR3 covers 13 residues.

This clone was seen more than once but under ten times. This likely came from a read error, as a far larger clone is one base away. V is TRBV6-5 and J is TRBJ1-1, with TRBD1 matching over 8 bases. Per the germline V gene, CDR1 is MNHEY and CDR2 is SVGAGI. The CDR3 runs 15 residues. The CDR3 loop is CVSRGGDRGNTEAFF. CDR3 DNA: TGTGTCAGCAGGGGAGGAGACAGGGGGAACACTGAAGCTTTCTTT.

This CDR3 reads CASSQERAANYGYTF. The CDR3 coding sequence is TGCGCCAGCAGCCAAGAGCGGGCAGCGAACTATGGCTACACCTTC. The chain links TRBV4-3 to TRBJ1-2; D is unclear. The CDR3 covers 15 residues. Trimming removed 0 bases from V and 2 bases from J, with 10 bases in between. Germline lookup yields CDR1 LGHNA and CDR2 YSLEER.

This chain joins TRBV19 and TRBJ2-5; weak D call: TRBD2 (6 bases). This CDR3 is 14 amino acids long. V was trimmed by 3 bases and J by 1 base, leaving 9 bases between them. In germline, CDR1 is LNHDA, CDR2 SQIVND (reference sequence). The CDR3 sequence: CASSIGGIQETQYF. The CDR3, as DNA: TGTGCCAGTAGTATCGGAGGGATCCAAGAGACCCAGTACTTC.

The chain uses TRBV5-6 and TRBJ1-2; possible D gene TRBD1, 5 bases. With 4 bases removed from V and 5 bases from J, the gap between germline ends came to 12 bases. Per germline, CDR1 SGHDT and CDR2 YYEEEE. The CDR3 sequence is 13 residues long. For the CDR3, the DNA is TGTGCCAGCAGCGGATTGGGGGGATATGGCTACACCTTC. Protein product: CASSGLGGYGYTF.

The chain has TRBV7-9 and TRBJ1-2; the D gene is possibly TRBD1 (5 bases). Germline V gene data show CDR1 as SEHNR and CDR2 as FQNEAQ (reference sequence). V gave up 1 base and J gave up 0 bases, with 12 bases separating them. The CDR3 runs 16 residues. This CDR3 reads CASSLGAGLTNYGYTF. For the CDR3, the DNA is TGTGCCAGCAGCTTAGGAGCAGGGCTAACTAACTATGGCTACACCTTC.

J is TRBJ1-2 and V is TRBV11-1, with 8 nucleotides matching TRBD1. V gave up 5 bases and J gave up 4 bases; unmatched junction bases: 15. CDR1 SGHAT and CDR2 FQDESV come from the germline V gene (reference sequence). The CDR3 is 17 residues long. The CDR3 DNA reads TGTGCCAGCAGCGGATCCGGGACAGGAGGGGGGCTCTATGGCTACACCTTC. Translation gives CASSGSGTGGGLYGYTF.

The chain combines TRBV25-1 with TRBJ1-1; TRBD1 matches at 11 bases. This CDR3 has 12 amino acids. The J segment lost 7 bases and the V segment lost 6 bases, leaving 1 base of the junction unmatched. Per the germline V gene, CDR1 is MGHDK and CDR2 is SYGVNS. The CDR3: CASRDRGLEAFF. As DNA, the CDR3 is TGTGCCAGCAGGGACAGGGGGCTTGAAGCTTTCTTT.